The clone carrying this TCR beta chain has ten or more counts. What it binds is not known. These data belong to a study of identical twins. Study results and limitations: Abundant cord blood beta clonotypes carried fewer insertions; memory repertoires showed none. Cross-sectional statistical analysis, not tracking of the same donors, underpinned the conclusions.

Unique molecular identifiers were present on the cDNA, which also gained a universal primer site by template switching. TCRdb reprocessed the 5' RACE reads with MiXCR, giving one entry per CDR3 protein. The sample carries just over 450,000 distinct CDR3 sequences, 14% recorded once. CDR1 is MDHEN, CDR2 SYDVKM, per germline. The V gene lost 3 bases and the J gene lost 9 bases, with 6 bases spanning the gap. CDR3 length: 11 amino acids. The data were also submitted as part of a second study, on yellow fever vaccine responses in identical twins.

The TCR originated in a woman between 18 and 29 years old in good health. The chain is built from TRBV28 and TRBJ2-1; D gene ambiguous. Sequences were obtained from CD4+ T cells sorted from blood. The DNA of the CDR3 is TGTGCCAGCAGTTTTGAGATTGAGCAGTTCTTC. Encoded protein: CASSFEIEQFF. Together with reference TRBV28 and TRBJ2-1, the CDR3 gives the full variable domain: DVKVTQSSRYLVKRTGEKVFLECVQDMDHENMFWYRQDPGLGLRLIYFSYDVKMKEKGDIPEGYSVSREKKERFSLILESASTNQTSMYLCASSFEIEQFFGPGTRLTVL.